Following are 20 T cell receptor beta chains from one sample sequenced in a study of OX40 agonist ivuxolimab in advanced cancers. TCRdb's table, derived via immunoSEQ multiplex PCR, lists solely in-frame clones and lacks some. The data show around 94,000 clones, roughly 84% seen once. The specimen comprised CD4+ or CD8+ T cells sorted from blood, sampled in a trial of the OX40 agonist ivuxolimab. These receptors all come from an adult with an advanced solid tumor such as melanoma, head and neck, liver or kidney cancer.

This chain links TRBV4-2 with TRBJ2-2; 7 nucleotides match TRBD1. Germline V lookup: CDR1 LGHNA, CDR2 YNFKEQ. The V and J ends lost 1 base and 4 bases, in that order; junction bases with no gene match: 6. This CDR3 comprises 16 residues. The CDR3 loop reads CASSQGDRDRTGELFF. CDR3 DNA sequence: TGTGCCAGCAGCCAAGGAGACAGGGACCGCACCGGGGAGCTGTTTTTT.

The chain uses TRBV15 and TRBJ2-7; 7 positions match TRBD2. Germline lookup yields CDR1 LNHNV and CDR2 YYDKDF (reference sequence). This CDR3 is built from 17 residues. The V gene end was trimmed by 3 bases and the J gene end by 7 bases; junction bases not matched to a gene: 18. This CDR3 is CATSRGSLAVEGVEQYF. The CDR3 bases are TGTGCCACCAGCAGGGGGAGTCTAGCGGTCGAGGGAGTAGAGCAGTACTTC.

This chain uses TRBV27 with TRBJ2-1; TRBD2 matches at 15 bases. V was pared by 1 base and J by 6 bases, with 16 bases of the junction left unmatched. There are 21 residues in the CDR3. The germline CDR1 and CDR2 sequences are MNHEY and SMNVEV (reference sequence). The CDR3 sequence: CASSLFLAGTSGGLQRNEQFF. CDR3 DNA: TGTGCCAGCAGTTTATTCCTAGCCGGGACTAGCGGGGGGCTCCAACGCAATGAGCAGTTCTTC.

This rearrangement joins TRBV5-4 to TRBJ1-1; D is perhaps TRBD1 (6 bases). V lost 2 bases and J lost 4, with 12 bases in between. This CDR3 has 14 residues. Germline CDR1 SGHNT, CDR2 YYREEE (reference sequence). CDR3 coding DNA: TGTGCCAGCAGCTTACAGGGTATCGCCACTGAAGCTTTCTTT. Encoded protein: CASSLQGIATEAFF. The full variable domain, with the rest looked up from reference TRBV5-4 and TRBJ1-1, is ETGVTQSPTHLIKTRGQQVTLRCSSQSGHNTVSWYQQALGQGPQFIFQYYREEENGRGNFPPRFSGLQFPNYSSELNVNALELDDSALYLCASSLQGIATEAFFGQGTRLTVV.

The J gene is TRBJ2-5, the V gene TRBV7-2; 7 positions match TRBD2. The CDR3 consists of 16 residues. CDR1 and CDR2 from the germline V gene are SGHTA and FQGNSA. With V trimmed by 5 bases and J by 1 base, 10 bases remained unmatched. The CDR3 reads CASSPGEGWFQETQYF. In DNA form, the CDR3 reads TGTGCCAGCAGCCCGGGGGAGGGGTGGTTCCAAGAGACCCAGTACTTC.

This clone was picked up a small number of times. The chain has TRBV5-1 and TRBJ2-2; TRBD2 matches at 12 bases. V lost 4 bases and J lost 5; bases outside the gene matches: 6. This CDR3 contains 16 residues. The V gene's germline CDR1 is SGHRS and CDR2 YFSETQ. The CDR3 sequence: CASSPRLAGETGELFF. The CDR3 nucleotides are TGCGCCAGCAGCCCGAGACTAGCGGGGGAGACCGGGGAGCTGTTTTTT.

The chain employs TRBV4-1 and TRBJ2-6; D gene uncertain. This CDR3 is 16 amino acids long. V was clipped by 2 bases and J by 0 bases, with 8 bases between them. CDR1 MGHRA and CDR2 YSYEKL come from the germline V gene. This CDR3 is CASSQPRTSGANVLTF. Written as DNA, the CDR3 is TGCGCCAGCAGCCAACCCAGGACCTCTGGGGCCAACGTCCTGACTTTC.

This chain links TRBV19 with TRBJ1-1; 8 bases fit TRBD1. V shed 6 bases, J shed 1 base, and the junction held 10 bases outside the gene matches. Per the germline V gene, CDR1 is LNHDA and CDR2 is SQIVND (reference sequence). This CDR3 has 16 amino acids. In DNA, the CDR3 is TGTGCCAGTAGGAACCAGGCGGGACAGGAGAACACTGAAGCTTTCTTT. It encodes CASRNQAGQENTEAFF.

The chain uses TRBV5-4 and TRBJ2-3; 10 bases are shared with TRBD2. The CDR3 extends over 15 amino acids. From germline, CDR1 is SGHNT and CDR2 YYREEE (reference sequence). The V gene end was trimmed by 7 bases and the J gene end by 2 bases; junction bases not matched to a gene: 7. The CDR3 sequence is CASFSGGRLTDTQYF. DNA for the CDR3: TGTGCCAGCTTTAGCGGGGGGCGGCTCACAGATACGCAGTATTTT. The full variable domain, in which reference TRBV5-4 and TRBJ2-3 provide the parts outside the CDR3, is ETGVTQSPTHLIKTRGQQVTLRCSSQSGHNTVSWYQQALGQGPQFIFQYYREEENGRGNFPPRFSGLQFPNYSSELNVNALELDDSALYLCASFSGGRLTDTQYFGPGTRLTVL.

This clone was seen only a few times. This rearrangement joins TRBV6-5 to TRBJ1-2; TRBD1 matches at 7 bases. V gave up 0 bases and J gave up 8 bases; unmatched junction bases: 3. In germline, CDR1 is MNHEY, CDR2 SVGAGI. This CDR3 region has 13 residues. The CDR3 DNA follows: TGTGCCAGCAGTTACTCAGGGGGCGCGGGCTACACCTTC. Translation gives CASSYSGGAGYTF.

This clone was counted once. This chain connects TRBV6-5 to TRBJ1-6; 7 positions match TRBD1. V dropped 6 bases and J dropped 1; count of bases not matched to a gene: 3. This CDR3 contains 15 residues. Per germline, CDR1 MNHEY and CDR2 SVGAGI. CDR3 DNA sequence: TGTGCCAGCAGGCAACAGGGGTCCTATAATTCACCCCTCCACTTT. Its protein product is CASRQQGSYNSPLHF.

V gene TRBV7-2 combines with J gene TRBJ2-3, with a tentative D call TRBD2 (6 bases). CDR3 length: 16 residues. V shed 0 bases and J shed 0 bases, with 10 bases lying between them. Per germline, CDR1 SGHTA and CDR2 FQGNSA. The CDR3 bases are TGTGCCAGCAGCTTAGCTAGCGGACACAGCACAGATACGCAGTATTTT. Its translation: CASSLASGHSTDTQYF.

This clone turned up a few times. J is TRBJ1-2 and V is TRBV10-1; possibly TRBD1 for D (6 bases). The CDR3 is 13 amino acids. Germline V lookup: CDR1 WNHNN, CDR2 SYGVQD (reference sequence). V shed 7 bases and J shed 4 bases, with 13 bases lying between them. CDR3 loop: CASKLGHTYGYTF. The CDR3 DNA follows: TGCGCCAGCAAGCTGGGACACACCTATGGCTACACCTTC.

The chain employs TRBV11-2 and TRBJ2-7; D may be TRBD2 (6 bases). Trimming stripped 0 bases from V and 0 bases from J, with 9 bases between. Germline loops: CDR1 SGHAT, CDR2 FQNNGV. The CDR3 is 15 residues long. The CDR3, as DNA: TGTGCCAGCAGCTTAGAGCGGGGCAGCTCCTACGAGCAGTACTTC. Encoded protein: CASSLERGSSYEQYF.

The V call is TRBV30, the J call TRBJ2-3, with D hard to call. V was trimmed by 5 bases and J by 1 base, leaving 10 bases between them. There are 13 residues in the CDR3. The V gene's germline CDR1 is GTSNPN and CDR2 SVGIG (reference sequence). CDR3 in amino acids: CAWDRHGTDTQYF. For the CDR3, the DNA is TGTGCCTGGGACCGTCACGGCACAGATACGCAGTATTTT. Full variable domain (missing parts from reference TRBV30 and TRBJ2-3): SQTIHQWPATLVQPVGSPLSLECTVEGTSNPNLYWYRQAAGRGLQLLFYSVGIGQISSEVPQNLSASRPQDRQFILSSKKLLLSDSGFYLCAWDRHGTDTQYFGPGTRLTVL.

The rearrangement uses TRBV7-6 and TRBJ2-1; no reliable D call. Germline-derived CDR1 and CDR2 are SGHVS and FNYEAQ. This CDR3 region has 16 residues. V gave up 1 base and J gave up 4 bases, with 14 bases separating them. CDR3 DNA sequence: TGTGCCAGCAGCTTAGAAGGGCCATTTAGTTACAATGAGCAGTTCTTC. Protein sequence: CASSLEGPFSYNEQFF. Complete variable domain (other parts from reference TRBV7-6 and TRBJ2-1): GAGVSQSPRYKVTKRGQDVALRCDPISGHVSLYWYRQALGQGPEFLTYFNYEAQQDKSGLPNDRFSAERPEGSISTLTIQRTEQRDSAMYRCASSLEGPFSYNEQFFGPGTRLTVL.

The chain carries TRBV14 and TRBJ2-1, with D uncertain. The CDR3 extends over 11 amino acids. Germline V gene lookup returns CDR1 SGHDN and CDR2 FVKESK. The V end lost 5 bases, the J end lost 9 bases, and 8 bases lay between the germline ends. The CDR3 DNA reads TGTGCCAGCAGCAAAGCTGGTGAGCAGTTCTTC. The encoded protein is CASSKAGEQFF.

The rearrangement uses TRBV18 and TRBJ1-1, with D unclear. CDR3 size: 13 residues. Per germline, CDR1 KGHSH and CDR2 LQKENI. V was trimmed by 6 bases and J by 2 bases, leaving 10 bases between them. The CDR3: CASSGEGNTEAFF. DNA of the CDR3: TGTGCCAGCTCCGGGGAGGGTAACACTGAAGCTTTCTTT.

The J gene is TRBJ1-6, the V gene TRBV6-4, with a tentative D call TRBD1 (5 bases). Per germline, CDR1 MRHNA and CDR2 SNTAGT. V was pared by 1 base and J by 5 bases, with 15 bases between. The CDR3 contains 17 residues. The CDR3 DNA reads TGTGCCAGCAGTGACTACCCATCCGGGGCTAATAATTCACCCCTCCACTTT. Its translation: CASSDYPSGANNSPLHF.

The chain has TRBV18 and TRBJ2-7, with 7 bases identical to TRBD1. With V trimmed by 0 bases and J by 1 base, 3 bases remained unmatched. The CDR3 covers 15 residues. CDR1 KGHSH and CDR2 LQKENI come from the germline V gene. This CDR3 reads CASSPPQGTSYEQYF. CDR3 nucleotides: TGTGCCAGCTCACCACCACAGGGGACATCCTACGAGCAGTACTTC.